Listed below are T cell receptor beta chains from one sample, sequenced in a study of blood T cell repertoires in COVID-19. Repertoires were generated with immunoSEQ multiplex PCR, while TCRdb's copy carries only in-frame clones and drops some. The sample lists under 350,000 clones, over 75% occurring once. Sample: peripheral blood. The receptors were sampled from a woman between 70 and 85 years old with acute or convalescent COVID-19. The CDR3 runs from the conserved cysteine through the conserved F or W. Each record gives: V gene, clone size, CDR3 protein. The size field is filled for only some rows; it gives once, few, many or a size class.

TRBV19,few,CASSAGYSNQPQHF
TRBV15,NA,CATSRGINRAYGYTF
TRBV18,NA,CASSLTSGEAFF
TRBV19,NA,CASSMNSGGGTDTQYF
TRBV19,NA,CASSRTGTMNTEAFF
TRBV30,NA,CAWSRVTGTVGRF
TRBV3-1/TRBV3-2,NA,CASSQPQQGIYEQYF
TRBV5-4,NA,CASSAPGGGTGELFF
TRBV4-1,NA,CASSQGQGSGNTIYF
TRBV12-3/TRBV12-4,NA,CASSPIGNEQFF
TRBV3-1/TRBV3-2,NA,CASSQGLGGLAGYNEQFF
TRBV7-9,NA,CASVRTGAEKLFF
TRBV5-4,NA,CASSLATGALNTEAFF
TRBV18,few,CASSPGTGEQYF
TRBV3-1/TRBV3-2,NA,CASSVTSGNTIYF
TRBV3-1/TRBV3-2,once,CASSPRTGHGYTF
TRBV7-8,NA,CASTIRQGGTEAFF